This T cell receptor beta chain is drawn from a study of post-analysis software for immune sequencing data. Background on the study: Relapsing-remitting, secondary progressive and progressive-relapsing forms made up the multiple sclerosis disease courses.

The germline CDR1 and CDR2 sequences are SQVTM and ANQGSEA. Germline trimming cut 7 bases from V and 1 base from J; bases unmatched to any gene: 11. The CDR3 length is 16 residues. Turning to this clonotype: Its antigen remains unidentified.

The study's findings and limits: Elevated frequency relative to controls characterized four to six TRBV segments in patients, TRBV5-6, TRBV5-1 and TRBV20-1 among them. The authors found that F measure strongly co-clustered same-batch samples. Compared against controls, patients with multiple sclerosis displayed significantly lower normalized Chao1 diversity.

Unique molecular identifiers tagged the TCR beta cDNA libraries. Input populations of roughly 0.9 to 10 million T cells gave rise to approximately 500,000 cDNA molecules. TCRdb analysed the PCR reads with MiXCR anew, one entry per CDR3 protein. Of approximately 630,000 distinct CDR3 sequences in the sample, roughly three fifths were seen once. The V gene is TRBV29-1, the J gene TRBJ2-1; 9 bases match TRBD1. Sequenced material: blood. This receptor was taken from a girl aged 2-10 years with multiple sclerosis. CDR3 DNA: TGCAGCGCCGGAGTGGGACAGGGCCCTTCCTACAATGAGCAGTTCTTC. Its translation is CSAGVGQGPSYNEQFF.